This T cell receptor (beta chain) was sequenced for a study of blood T cell repertoires in COVID-19. At the level of the study: PBMCs, B-cell-depleted T cells, or T cells provided the cDNA or gDNA that made up the material.

Clones were read by immunoSEQ multiplex PCR, and TCRdb kept only the in-frame ones, dropping some. Of about 210,000 clones in the sample, about 89% were seen once. The length of the CDR3 is 15 residues. The V gene's germline CDR1 is SGHNT and CDR2 YYREEE (reference sequence). Trimming took 4 bases from V and 6 from J; bases not matched to a gene: 8. This clonotype was sampled from a woman in her 40s with acute or convalescent COVID-19. The sequenced material came from peripheral blood. This sequence joins TRBV5-4 and TRBJ2-2, with 8 bases that match TRBD1. The CDR3, as DNA: TGTGCCAGCAGCCCCCCGGGACAGGTCTCCGGGGAGCTGTTTTTT. Translated: CASSPPGQVSGELFF.